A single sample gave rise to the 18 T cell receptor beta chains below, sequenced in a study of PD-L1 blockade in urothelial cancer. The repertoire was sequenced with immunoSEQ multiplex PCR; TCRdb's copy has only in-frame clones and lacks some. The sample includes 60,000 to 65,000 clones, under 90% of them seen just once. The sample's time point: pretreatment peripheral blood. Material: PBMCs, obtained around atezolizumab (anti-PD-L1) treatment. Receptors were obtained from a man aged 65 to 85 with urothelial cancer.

The CDR3 DNA follows: TGTGCCAGCAGTTCGCAACAATACAATGAGCAGTTCTTC. As protein: CASSSQQYNEQFF. The chain uses TRBV6-5 and TRBJ2-1; no definite D call. With 4 bases removed from V and 4 bases from J, the gap between germline ends came to 8 bases. This CDR3 is 13 amino acids long. The germline CDR1 and CDR2 sequences are MNHEY and SVGAGI.

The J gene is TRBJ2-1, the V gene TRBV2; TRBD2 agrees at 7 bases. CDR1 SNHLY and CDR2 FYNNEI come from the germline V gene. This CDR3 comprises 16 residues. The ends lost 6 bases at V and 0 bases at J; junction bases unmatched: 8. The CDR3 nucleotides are TGTGCCAGCAGCATCAGCGGGACGGGCTCCTACAATGAGCAGTTCTTC. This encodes CASSISGTGSYNEQFF.

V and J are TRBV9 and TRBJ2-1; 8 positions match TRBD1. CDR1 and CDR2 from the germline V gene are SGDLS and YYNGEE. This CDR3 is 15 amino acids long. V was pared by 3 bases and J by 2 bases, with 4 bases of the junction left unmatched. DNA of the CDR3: TGTGCCAGCAGCGCAGGGGGCATCACCTACAATGAGCAGTTCTTC. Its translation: CASSAGGITYNEQFF.

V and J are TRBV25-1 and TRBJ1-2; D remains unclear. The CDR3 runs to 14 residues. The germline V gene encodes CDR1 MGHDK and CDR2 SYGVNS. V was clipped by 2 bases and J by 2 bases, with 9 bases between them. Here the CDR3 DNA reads TGTGCCAGCAGTGAACCACGAGGGAACTATGGCTACACCTTC. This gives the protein CASSEPRGNYGYTF.

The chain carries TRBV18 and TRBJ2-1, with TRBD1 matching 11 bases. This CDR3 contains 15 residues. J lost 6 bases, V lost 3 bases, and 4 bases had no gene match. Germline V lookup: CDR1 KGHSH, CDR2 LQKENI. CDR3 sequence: CASSPGQGVFNEQFF. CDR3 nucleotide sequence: TGTGCCAGCTCACCGGGACAGGGGGTATTCAATGAGCAGTTCTTC.

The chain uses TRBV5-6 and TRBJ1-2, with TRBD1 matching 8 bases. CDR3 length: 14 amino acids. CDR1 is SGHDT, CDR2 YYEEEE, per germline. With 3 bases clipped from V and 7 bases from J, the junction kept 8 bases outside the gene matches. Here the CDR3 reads CASSSNDRGGGYTF. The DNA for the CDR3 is TGTGCCAGCAGCTCCAACGACAGGGGTGGTGGCTACACCTTC.

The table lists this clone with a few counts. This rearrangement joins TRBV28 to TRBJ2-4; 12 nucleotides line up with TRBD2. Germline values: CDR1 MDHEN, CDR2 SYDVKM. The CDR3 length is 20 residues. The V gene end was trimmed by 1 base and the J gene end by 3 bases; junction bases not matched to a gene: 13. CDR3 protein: CASSLLGLAGGPRGKNIQYF. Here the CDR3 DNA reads TGTGCCAGCAGTTTATTAGGGCTAGCGGGAGGGCCTCGGGGCAAAAACATTCAGTACTTC.

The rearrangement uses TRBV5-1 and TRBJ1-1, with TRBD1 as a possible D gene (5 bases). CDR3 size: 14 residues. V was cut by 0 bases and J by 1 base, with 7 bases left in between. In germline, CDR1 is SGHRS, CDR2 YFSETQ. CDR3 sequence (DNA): TGCGCCAGCAGCTTGGGACAGACGAACACTGAAGCTTTCTTT. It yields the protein CASSLGQTNTEAFF. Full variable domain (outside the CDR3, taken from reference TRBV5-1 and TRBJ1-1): KAGVTQTPRYLIKTRGQQVTLSCSPISGHRSVSWYQQTPGQGLQFLFEYFSETQRNKGNFPGRFSGRQFSNSRSEMNVSTLELGDSALYLCASSLGQTNTEAFFGQGTRLTVV.

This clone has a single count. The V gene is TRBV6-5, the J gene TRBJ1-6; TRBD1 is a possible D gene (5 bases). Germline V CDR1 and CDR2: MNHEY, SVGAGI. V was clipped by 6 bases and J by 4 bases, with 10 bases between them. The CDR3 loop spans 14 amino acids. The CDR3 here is CASSQGTYNSPLHF. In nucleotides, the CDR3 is TGTGCCAGCAGCCAGGGAACGTATAATTCACCCCTCCACTTT.

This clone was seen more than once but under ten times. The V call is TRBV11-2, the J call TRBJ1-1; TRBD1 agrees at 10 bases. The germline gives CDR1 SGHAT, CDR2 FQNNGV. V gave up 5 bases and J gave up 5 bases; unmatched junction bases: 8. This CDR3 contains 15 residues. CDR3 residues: CASSPRQGAWTEAFF. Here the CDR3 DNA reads TGTGCCAGCAGCCCCCGACAGGGGGCATGGACTGAAGCTTTCTTT.

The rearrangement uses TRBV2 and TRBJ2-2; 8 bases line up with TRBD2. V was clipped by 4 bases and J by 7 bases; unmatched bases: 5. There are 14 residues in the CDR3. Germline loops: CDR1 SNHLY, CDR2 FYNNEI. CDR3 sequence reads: CASSGRREVGELFF. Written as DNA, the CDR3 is TGTGCCAGCAGTGGCAGGCGGGAGGTCGGGGAGCTGTTTTTT.

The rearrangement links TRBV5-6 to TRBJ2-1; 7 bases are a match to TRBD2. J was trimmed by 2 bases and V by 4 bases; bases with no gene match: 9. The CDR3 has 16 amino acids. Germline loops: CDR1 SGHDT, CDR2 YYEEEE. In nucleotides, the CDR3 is TGTGCCAGCAGCCTAGCTCTAGCGGTTACCTACAATGAGCAGTTCTTC. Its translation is CASSLALAVTYNEQFF.

The CDR3 DNA reads as TGTGCCAGCAGTTTTCTAGGTCGGCGACGGCAAGAGACCCAGTACTTC. Amino acid sequence: CASSFLGRRRQETQYF. The chain links TRBV28 to TRBJ2-5; D is ambiguous. Germline CDR1 MDHEN, CDR2 SYDVKM. Trimming took 3 bases from V and 2 from J, leaving 16 bases between them. This CDR3 comprises 16 residues.

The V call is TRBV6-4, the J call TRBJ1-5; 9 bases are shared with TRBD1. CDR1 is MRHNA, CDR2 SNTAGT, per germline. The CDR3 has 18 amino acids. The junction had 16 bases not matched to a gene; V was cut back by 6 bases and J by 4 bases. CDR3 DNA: TGTGCCAGCAGGACGGATATAAATACAGGGGGCTGGAATCAGCCCCAGCATTTT. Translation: CASRTDINTGGWNQPQHF.

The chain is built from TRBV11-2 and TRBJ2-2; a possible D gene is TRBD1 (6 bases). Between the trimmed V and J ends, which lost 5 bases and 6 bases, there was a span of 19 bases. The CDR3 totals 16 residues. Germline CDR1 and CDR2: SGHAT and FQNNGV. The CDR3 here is CASSAYRAAKAGELFF. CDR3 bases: TGTGCCAGCAGCGCATACAGGGCGGCGAAGGCCGGGGAGCTGTTTTTT.

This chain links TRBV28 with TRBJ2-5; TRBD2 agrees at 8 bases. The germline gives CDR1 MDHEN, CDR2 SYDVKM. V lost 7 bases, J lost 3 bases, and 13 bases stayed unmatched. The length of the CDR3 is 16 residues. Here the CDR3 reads CASTETSDTLEETQYF. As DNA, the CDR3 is TGTGCCAGCACTGAGACTAGCGATACGTTAGAAGAGACCCAGTACTTC. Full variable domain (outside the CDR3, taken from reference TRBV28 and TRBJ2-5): DVKVTQSSRYLVKRTGEKVFLECVQDMDHENMFWYRQDPGLGLRLIYFSYDVKMKEKGDIPEGYSVSREKKERFSLILESASTNQTSMYLCASTETSDTLEETQYFGPGTRLLVL.

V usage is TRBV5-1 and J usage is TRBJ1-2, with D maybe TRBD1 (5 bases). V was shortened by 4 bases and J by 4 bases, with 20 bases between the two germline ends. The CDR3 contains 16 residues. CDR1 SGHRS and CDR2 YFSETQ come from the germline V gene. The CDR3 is CASSVGVETALYGYTF. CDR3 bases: TGCGCCAGCAGCGTAGGCGTCGAGACAGCACTCTATGGCTACACCTTC.

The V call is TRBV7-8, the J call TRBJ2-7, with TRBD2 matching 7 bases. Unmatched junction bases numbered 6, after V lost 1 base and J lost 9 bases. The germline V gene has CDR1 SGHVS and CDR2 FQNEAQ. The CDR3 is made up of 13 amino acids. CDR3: CASSLEGGYLQYF. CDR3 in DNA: TGTGCCAGCAGCTTAGAGGGAGGGTACCTGCAGTACTTC.